The rows below give T cell receptor beta chains drawn from one sample of a study of blood T cell repertoires in COVID-19. TCRdb's table, derived via immunoSEQ multiplex PCR, lists solely in-frame clones and lacks some. The repertoire holds a few hundred thousand clones, with 65% to 85% as singletons. Sequencing input: peripheral blood. Every receptor here comes from a woman of 80 years or more with acute or convalescent COVID-19. The CDR3 runs from the conserved cysteine through the conserved F or W. Each record gives: CDR3 DNA, CDR3 protein, J gene, clone size, V gene, D gene, CDR3 length. A D gene is named only where the DNA matches it firmly. Size is stated for part of the rows, as once, few or many counts, or as a class when the clone is expanded.

TGTGCCAGCAGCGTAGGTCACACCGGGACAGAGAATCAGCCCCAGCATTTT | CASSVGHTGTENQPQHF | TRBJ1-5 | . | TRBV9 | TRBD1 | 17
TGTGCCAGCAGCCAAGGCCTAGTTGGAGGACTAGCGGGACATCGGTACTTC | CASSQGLVGGLAGHRYF | TRBJ2-7 | . | TRBV4-2 | TRBD2 | 17
TGTGCCAGCAGCCTGAAGGAGGTAGCGGGAGGTAACTACAATGAGCAGTTCTTC | CASSLKEVAGGNYNEQFF | TRBJ2-1 | . | TRBV5-4 | TRBD2 | 18
TGTGCCAGCAGCTTATATGAGCTAGCGGGGTACGGGCAGTACTTC | CASSLYELAGYGQYF | TRBJ2-7 | . | TRBV7-2 | TRBD2 | 15
TGTGCCTGGGCGCGCGGGGGGGCCTACAATGAGCAGTTCTTC | CAWARGGAYNEQFF | TRBJ2-1 | . | TRBV30 | TRBD2 | 14
TGTGCCAGTAGTACACAGGGGGACACTGAAGCTTTCTTT | CASSTQGDTEAFF | TRBJ1-1 | . | TRBV19 | TRBD1 | 13
TGTGCCAGTAGTGGGGCAGGCAATCAGCCCCAGCATTTT | CASSGAGNQPQHF | TRBJ1-5 | . | TRBV19 | . | 13
TGCGCCAGCAGCCCTGACCCAGGGACTGCCTATGGCTACACCTTC | CASSPDPGTAYGYTF | TRBJ1-2 | . | TRBV5-1 | . | 15
TGTGCCAGTAGTATTGGCCCTAGCACAGATACGCAGTATTTT | CASSIGPSTDTQYF | TRBJ2-3 | . | TRBV19 | . | 14
TGTGCCAGCACCGACGGGGGGCACAATCAGCCCCAGCATTTT | CASTDGGHNQPQHF | TRBJ1-5 | . | TRBV6-5 | . | 14
TGTGCCAGCTCACCCGCCTCCGCGGAGACCCAGTACTTC | CASSPASAETQYF | TRBJ2-5 | once | TRBV18 | . | 13
TGTGCCAGCAGTTACGCGGGGGTCACCTCAGATACGCAGTATTTT | CASSYAGVTSDTQYF | TRBJ2-3 | . | TRBV6-5 | TRBD2 | 15
TGTGCCAGCAGTTCCGGGACAGGGGTAAGCCAGCCCCAGCATTTT | CASSSGTGVSQPQHF | TRBJ1-5 | . | TRBV5-5 | TRBD1 | 15
TGTGCCAGCAGCCCAGGCGGGACAGGTGGATTAGGTGGCTACACCTTC | CASSPGGTGGLGGYTF | TRBJ1-2 | . | TRBV7-9 | TRBD1 | 16
TGTGCCAGCGCCCGGGTCGGGGGGGACTATGGCTACACCTTC | CASARVGGDYGYTF | TRBJ1-2 | . | TRBV7-2 | . | 14
TGCGCCAGCAGCTTGGGGGCACAGGGATCTGGAAACACCATATATTTT | CASSLGAQGSGNTIYF | TRBJ1-3 | . | TRBV5-1 | . | 16
TGTGCCAGCAGCTTGGCCGGGGGTGGGGAGACCCAGTACTTC | CASSLAGGGETQYF | TRBJ2-5 | . | TRBV5-8 | . | 14
TGTGCCAGCAGCGTCTTGGGGGGGGCAGACCGCTCCTACGAGCAGTACTTC | CASSVLGGADRSYEQYF | TRBJ2-7 | . | TRBV7-2 | . | 17
TGCGCCAGCAGTAGGTATCGGGACTTGAACACTGAAGCTTTCTTT | CASSRYRDLNTEAFF | TRBJ1-1 | . | TRBV5-1 | . | 15
TGTGCCAGCAGCCACCGGGACAGAAATTCACCCCTCCACTTT | CASSHRDRNSPLHF | TRBJ1-6 | . | TRBV5-4 | TRBD1 | 14
TGCAGCGTTCGCCTCGGCGGGAGCACAGATACGCAGTATTTT | CSVRLGGSTDTQYF | TRBJ2-3 | . | TRBV29-1 | . | 14
TGTGCCAGCAGCGGGATCGCGGGGGAGGCTGGCTACACCTTC | CASSGIAGEAGYTF | TRBJ1-2 | . | TRBV5-6 | . | 14
TGTGCCAGCAGCGATGCGAGACAGGGGGGAATCCAGCAGTACTTC | CASSDARQGGIQQYF | TRBJ2-7 | . | TRBV11-1 | TRBD1 | 15
TGCGCCAGCAGCGCTGGACAGGGGGGCACTGAAGCTTTCTTT | CASSAGQGGTEAFF | TRBJ1-1 | . | TRBV5-1 | TRBD1 | 14
TGTGCCAGCAGCTCGACAGGGGCCGACAATCAGCCCCAGCATTTT | CASSSTGADNQPQHF | TRBJ1-5 | . | TRBV5-4 | TRBD1 | 15
TGTGCCAGCAGCCAGACTAGCGGGGGGGCCAAGGATGAGCAGTTCTTC | CASSQTSGGAKDEQFF | TRBJ2-1 | . | TRBV7-2 | TRBD2 | 16
TGTGCCAGCAGTTTCGCCAGTAATTCACCCCTCCACTTT | CASSFASNSPLHF | TRBJ1-6 | . | TRBV12-3/TRBV12-4 | . | 13
TGTGCCTGGAGTGGGAGGTTAAGCTCCTACGAGCAGTACTTC | CAWSGRLSSYEQYF | TRBJ2-7 | few | TRBV30 | . | 14
TGTGCCATCAGTGATGGGGGCAGGGGGGAGGAGACCCAGTACTTC | CAISDGGRGEETQYF | TRBJ2-5 | . | TRBV10-3 | . | 15
TGTGCCAGCACCTCCCCCTCTGGGCGCGGGAGGTACGAGCAGTACTTC | CASTSPSGRGRYEQYF | TRBJ2-7 | . | TRBV28 | TRBD2 | 16
TGTGCCAGCAGCTTAGTTCCCGGTCTGCTAGCTAGCACAGATACGCAGTATTTT | CASSLVPGLLASTDTQYF | TRBJ2-3 | . | TRBV11-2 | . | 18
TGTGCCAGCAGGATAGGACAGGGGAGCCATCAGCCCCAGCATTTT | CASRIGQGSHQPQHF | TRBJ1-5 | . | TRBV27 | TRBD1 | 15
TGTGCCAGCAACCAAGGGCAGGGTGCTGAAGCTTTCTTT | CASNQGQGAEAFF | TRBJ1-1 | . | TRBV3-1/TRBV3-2 | . | 13
TGTGCCTGGAGACGGACTAGCGGGGGTACAGATACGCAGTATTTT | CAWRRTSGGTDTQYF | TRBJ2-3 | . | TRBV30 | TRBD2 | 15
TGTGCCAGCTCACCACAGGGGGCACCTGGAAACACCATATATTTT | CASSPQGAPGNTIYF | TRBJ1-3 | few | TRBV18 | TRBD1 | 15
TGTGCCAGCAGAGGTCCCGAGGGGGCCTCTGGAAACACCATATATTTT | CASRGPEGASGNTIYF | TRBJ1-3 | once | TRBV13 | TRBD1 | 16
TGCGCCAGCAGCCAAGATCCAGGACTAGCGGGAGGTTTTAGGGAGCAGTTCTTC | CASSQDPGLAGGFREQFF | TRBJ2-1 | . | TRBV4-1 | TRBD2 | 18
TGTGCCAGCAGTTTGACTAGCGGGACCTACGAGCAGTACTTC | CASSLTSGTYEQYF | TRBJ2-7 | . | TRBV13 | TRBD2 | 14
TGTGCCAGCAGTCTAGGTAATACGCAGTATTTT | CASSLGNTQYF | TRBJ2-3 | . | TRBV6-2/TRBV6-3 | . | 11
TGTGCCAGCTCACTGGAGAATAATTCACCCCTCCACTTT | CASSLENNSPLHF | TRBJ1-6 | . | TRBV18 | . | 13
TGTGCCAGTAGTACCCAGGGAAATCAGCCCCAGCATTTT | CASSTQGNQPQHF | TRBJ1-5 | . | TRBV19 | . | 13
TGTGCCAGCAGTCCAGGTCTGAATGAGCAGTTCTTC | CASSPGLNEQFF | TRBJ2-1 | . | TRBV7-2 | . | 12
TGCGCCAGCAGCTTGGGGTTGGCTAGGGGCTTGCAGGGTATACCCTACCCTTCACCCCTCCACTTT | CASSLGLARGLQGIPYPSPLHF | TRBJ1-6 | . | TRBV5-1 | . | 22
TGCGCCAGCAATTTTTCATCCGGGACACGGCATGGCTACACCTTC | CASNFSSGTRHGYTF | TRBJ1-2 | . | TRBV10-2 | . | 15
TGTGCCAGCAGCTTTGGGCAGCACTCCTACAATGAGCAGTTCTTC | CASSFGQHSYNEQFF | TRBJ2-1 | . | TRBV5-6 | . | 15
TGTGCCAGCAGTGAAAGTGGCAGGACTGAAGCTTTCTTT | CASSESGRTEAFF | TRBJ1-1 | . | TRBV6-1 | . | 13
TGTGCCAGCAGTGAACAGGTGGTCCAAGGCAATCAGCCCCAGCATTTT | CASSEQVVQGNQPQHF | TRBJ1-5 | . | TRBV6-1 | . | 16
TGTGCCAGCAGTCTGAACAGGGGGACTGAAGCTTTCTTT | CASSLNRGTEAFF | TRBJ1-1 | . | TRBV6-6 | TRBD1 | 13
TGTGCCACCAGCAGAGATAAAGCTAGCGGGGCACGGACCCAGTACTTC | CATSRDKASGARTQYF | TRBJ2-5 | . | TRBV15 | TRBD2 | 16
TGTGCCAGTAGCCCCGACAGGGTCTACAATGAGCAGTTCTTC | CASSPDRVYNEQFF | TRBJ2-1 | . | TRBV19 | TRBD1 | 14
TGTGCCAGCAGCCCCCGGGACAGGGGTTCCGGTGAGCAGTTCTTC | CASSPRDRGSGEQFF | TRBJ2-1 | . | TRBV7-9 | TRBD1 | 15
TGTGCCAGCAGGGAGGGAGAGACCCAGTACTTC | CASREGETQYF | TRBJ2-5 | . | TRBV3-1/TRBV3-2 | . | 11
TGCGCCAGCAGCTTGGACATAGCGTTAAACTATGGCTACACCTTC | CASSLDIALNYGYTF | TRBJ1-2 | . | TRBV5-1 | . | 15
TGTGCCAGCAGCCAAGATAGCGGACTTAATGAAAAACTGTTTTTT | CASSQDSGLNEKLFF | TRBJ1-4 | . | TRBV4-2 | . | 15
TGTGCCAGCAGCCAAGAAACTAGCTCGGCAGATACGCAGTATTTT | CASSQETSSADTQYF | TRBJ2-3 | once | TRBV3-1/TRBV3-2 | . | 15
TGTGCCAGCAGCGCGGAAACAGGGCAGTTTGAGCAGTACTTC | CASSAETGQFEQYF | TRBJ2-7 | . | TRBV9 | . | 14
TGTGCCAGCAGTGAATGGACAGGGAGAAGCTCACCCCTCCACTTT | CASSEWTGRSSPLHF | TRBJ1-6 | . | TRBV2 | TRBD1 | 15
TGTGCCAGCTCCCCCGGGGGGTCGGGGAGCAATCAGCCCCAGCATTTT | CASSPGGSGSNQPQHF | TRBJ1-5 | . | TRBV18 | . | 16